This T cell receptor beta chain was identified in a study of memory CD4+ T cells and cytomegalovirus serostatus. Study-wide context: This sample comes from healthy Belgian adults, 9 CMV seropositive, approximately 22 seronegative.

To note about this clone: Its antigen is as yet unknown.

The sort gate was single viable CD3+CD4+CD8-CD45RO+ cells for memory CD4+ T cells. Study-wide points: Suggested: most of the CMV-linked TCR signature lies in CD4+ memory cells.

Per the study methods: After removing out-of-frame reads, 2.3 million or so distinct TCRbeta sequences remained. TCRdb's copy holds only in-frame clones and misses some; the assay was immunoSEQ multiplex PCR. V, J and clone size are those of that table, while D and trimming were read from the DNA. The sample has approximately 46,000 clones; roughly 80% are singletons. The specimen was memory CD4+ T cells from blood. This TCR was recovered from an adult in good health and CMV-seronegative.

This CDR3 reads CASSLHRNMDGELFF. The CDR3 coding sequence is TGTGCCAGCAGCCTACACAGGAATATGGACGGGGAGCTGTTTTTT. The chain joins TRBV11-3 to TRBJ2-2; tentatively, D is TRBD1 (5 bases). The length of the CDR3 is 15 residues. The germline V gene encodes CDR1 SGHNT and CDR2 YENEEA. Between the trimmed V and J ends, which lost 5 bases and 7 bases, there was a span of 17 bases.